The rows below give T cell receptor beta chains drawn from one sample of a study of cytomegalovirus exposure and HLA in healthy donors. Data came from immunoSEQ multiplex PCR; TCRdb stores just in-frame clones and leaves some out. Of over 95,000 clones listed, 82% were seen once; the top ten hold roughly 2.6%. The specimen sequenced was PBMCs. All receptors come from a woman under 30 in good health and CMV-seronegative. The CDR3 runs from the conserved cysteine through the conserved F or W. The D gene is left open where the match is weak. A clone size is listed for some rows: how often the clone was seen (once, few, many), or a class if it is expanded.

TRBJ1-2 - TRBV19 TRBD1 CASSSTGDYGYTF TGTGCCAGTAGTTCAACAGGGGACTATGGCTACACCTTC
TRBJ2-2 once TRBV5-1 - CASSPGQNTGELFF TGCGCCAGCAGTCCAGGACAGAACACCGGGGAGCTGTTTTTT
TRBJ1-1 - TRBV25-1 - CASISWGAEAFF TGTGCCAGCATCTCGTGGGGAGCTGAAGCTTTCTTT
TRBJ1-2 - TRBV29-1 - CSVRGDYGYTF TGCAGCGTTAGGGGTGACTATGGCTACACCTTC
TRBJ2-5 - TRBV13 TRBD2 CASSLRLAGGLQETQYF TGTGCCAGCAGCTTGCGGCTAGCGGGGGGACTTCAAGAGACCCAGTACTTC
TRBJ1-4 - TRBV5-1 TRBD1 CASNRGGTNEKLFF TGCGCCAGCAACAGGGGGGGGACTAATGAAAAACTGTTTTTT
TRBJ2-5 once TRBV15 TRBD2 CATSRGLAGAQETQYF TGTGCCACCAGCAGAGGACTAGCGGGGGCTCAAGAGACCCAGTACTTC
TRBJ1-2 - TRBV2 - CASSPRTVSVTHYTF TGTGCCAGCAGTCCACGGACAGTCTCCGTAACCCACTACACCTTC
TRBJ2-7 - TRBV28 - CASSDSSWSYEQYF TGTGCCAGCAGTGACTCGTCCTGGTCGTACGAGCAGTACTTC
TRBJ2-4 - TRBV7-2 - CASSLSSSPLAKNIQYF TGTGCCAGCAGCTTAAGTAGCAGTCCTTTAGCCAAAAACATTCAGTACTTC
TRBJ1-1 - TRBV5-1 - CASSWGGGTEAFF TGCGCCAGCAGCTGGGGAGGGGGGACTGAAGCTTTCTTT
TRBJ2-2 once TRBV7-9 TRBD2 CASSLDLAGGAGELFF TGTGCCAGCAGCTTAGATCTAGCGGGAGGAGCCGGGGAGCTGTTTTTT
TRBJ1-1 - TRBV9 TRBD1 CASSFGQGTEAFF TGTGCCAGCAGCTTCGGACAGGGGACTGAAGCTTTCTTT
TRBJ1-2 - TRBV2 - CASSDLNYGYTF TGTGCCAGCAGTGATTTAAACTATGGCTACACCTTC
TRBJ2-3 - TRBV6-6 - CASSSQGSSTDTQYF TGTGCCAGCAGTTCCCAGGGTTCTAGCACAGATACGCAGTATTTT
TRBJ2-2 - TRBV7-2 - CASSLEYRAGELFF TGTGCCAGCAGCTTAGAGTACAGGGCCGGGGAGCTGTTTTTT
TRBJ1-1 - TRBV30 - CAWEPGHLTEAFF TGTGCCTGGGAGCCGGGACACCTCACTGAAGCTTTCTTT
TRBJ1-4 - TRBV15 - CATRADGLNEKLFF TGTGCCACCAGGGCGGACGGACTAAATGAAAAACTGTTTTTT
TRBJ1-1 - TRBV6-1 TRBD1 CASRATGVPTTFF TGTGCCAGCAGAGCTACAGGGGTCCCGACGACTTTCTTT
TRBJ2-1 - TRBV19 TRBD1 CASNNLRTGRYNEQFF TGTGCCAGTAACAACCTCCGGACAGGCAGATACAATGAGCAGTTCTTC
TRBJ1-1 - TRBV29-1 - CSAGRGGLNTEAFF TGCAGCGCCGGACGGGGGGGGTTGAACACTGAAGCTTTCTTT
TRBJ1-2 - TRBV20-1 - CSARRVWGYTF TGCAGTGCTAGACGGGTATGGGGCTACACCTTC
TRBJ1-1 - TRBV10-3 TRBD1 CAISSGGGEAFF TGTGCCATCAGTTCAGGGGGTGGTGAAGCTTTCTTT
TRBJ2-2 - TRBV6-5 TRBD2 CASSIRLAGGGELFF TGTGCCAGCAGTATTAGACTAGCGGGGGGCGGGGAGCTGTTTTTT
TRBJ1-2 - TRBV13 TRBD1 CASSFPGQYYGYTF TGTGCCAGCAGCTTCCCGGGACAGTACTATGGCTACACCTTC
TRBJ1-2 - TRBV6-1 - CASSGAWGYTF TGTGCCAGCAGTGGGGCCTGGGGCTACACCTTC
TRBJ2-1 few TRBV12-5 - CASGLASGGWGGRYNEQFF TGTGCTAGTGGTTTGGCGTCAGGGGGCTGGGGGGGGCGATACAATGAGCAGTTCTTC
TRBJ1-3 - TRBV9 TRBD1 CASSAGTASGNTIYF TGTGCCAGCAGCGCCGGGACAGCCTCTGGAAACACCATATATTTT
TRBJ1-2 - TRBV4-1 - CASSQESRTGYGYTF TGCGCCAGCAGCCAAGAATCAAGGACTGGCTATGGCTACACCTTC
TRBJ1-2 - TRBV6-6 TRBD1 CASIPTGGQGSYGYTF TGTGCCAGCATCCCAACGGGGGGACAGGGCAGCTATGGCTACACCTTC
TRBJ2-1 - TRBV19 TRBD1 CASSIGDRYNEQFF TGTGCCAGTAGTATAGGGGACAGGTACAATGAGCAGTTCTTC
TRBJ1-1 - TRBV11-3 TRBD1 CASSTRQGAEAFF TGTGCCAGCAGCACCCGACAGGGGGCAGAAGCTTTCTTT
TRBJ2-1 - TRBV28 TRBD1 CASSLSRQGANNEQFF TGTGCCAGCAGTTTATCTCGACAGGGGGCGAACAATGAGCAGTTCTTC
TRBJ2-5 once TRBV18 TRBD1 CASSPPDRVETQYF TGTGCCAGCTCACCACCAGACAGGGTGGAGACCCAGTACTTC
TRBJ1-3 - TRBV5-8 - CASSWAGNSGNTIYF TGTGCCAGCAGCTGGGCGGGGAACTCTGGAAACACCATATATTTT
TRBJ1-1 once TRBV7-9 TRBD1 CASSSGQLNTEAFF TGTGCCAGCAGCTCGGGACAGCTGAACACTGAAGCTTTCTTT
TRBJ1-1 - TRBV9 TRBD1 CASGKTGVTEAFF TGTGCCAGCGGAAAGACAGGGGTTACTGAAGCTTTCTTT
TRBJ1-3 - TRBV4-2 TRBD1 CASSDRDRSPGNTIYF TGTGCCAGCAGCGACCGGGACAGGAGCCCTGGAAACACCATATATTTT
TRBJ2-5 - TRBV5-1 TRBD2 CATSLAGGGETQYF TGCGCCACCTCTCTAGCGGGGGGTGGAGAGACCCAGTACTTC
TRBJ1-1 once TRBV6-1 - CASSEAANTEAFF TGTGCCAGCAGTGAAGCAGCCAACACTGAAGCTTTCTTT
TRBJ1-5 - TRBV7-8 - CASSLGRGPGNQPQHF TGTGCCAGCAGCTTGGGGCGGGGGCCGGGCAATCAGCCCCAGCATTTT
TRBJ1-1 - TRBV14 TRBD1 CASSRYTGGRSVNTEAFF TGTGCCAGCAGCCGATACACAGGGGGCAGGTCAGTGAACACTGAAGCTTTCTTT
TRBJ1-2 - TRBV6-6 TRBD1 CASSYSSQGRTDGYTF TGTGCCAGCAGTTACTCGTCACAGGGGAGAACGGATGGCTACACCTTC
TRBJ2-1 - TRBV6-4 TRBD2 CASSDTGSGRLYNEQFF TGTGCCAGCAGTGACACGGGTAGCGGGAGGCTCTACAATGAGCAGTTCTTC
TRBJ1-1 - TRBV27 TRBD1 CASSLDRGRSSAEAFF TGTGCCAGCAGTCTAGACAGGGGGCGGAGTAGCGCTGAAGCTTTCTTT
TRBJ1-1 - TRBV18 TRBD1 CASSPQQGVRNTEAFF TGTGCCAGCTCACCACAGCAGGGGGTTAGGAACACTGAAGCTTTCTTT
TRBJ2-3 - TRBV20-1 - CSARHSDTQYF TGCAGTGCTCGACACTCAGATACGCAGTATTTT
TRBJ2-4 - TRBV11-2 TRBD2 CASSSRTSGNIQYF TGTGCCAGCAGCTCCCGGACTAGCGGAAACATTCAGTACTTC
TRBJ2-4 - TRBV19 - CASSIMYGQRNIQYF TGTGCCAGTAGTATCATGTACGGACAAAGGAACATTCAGTACTTC
TRBJ2-7 - TRBV5-1 TRBD2 CASSLDSSGRGDEQYF TGCGCCAGCAGCTTGGATAGTAGCGGGAGAGGGGACGAGCAGTACTTC
TRBJ1-4 - TRBV2 TRBD1 CASTPDREGEKLFF TGTGCCAGCACCCCGGACAGGGAAGGCGAAAAACTGTTTTTT
TRBJ1-2 - TRBV28 TRBD1 CASSQPGTEYGYTF TGTGCCAGCAGTCAACCCGGGACAGAATATGGCTACACCTTC